A single sample gave rise to the 13 T cell receptor beta chains below, sequenced in a study of shared clonotypes between healthy human individuals. Clones were read by immunoSEQ multiplex PCR, and TCRdb kept only the in-frame ones, dropping some. The top ten clones hold approximately 1.5% of a sample with about 1 million clones, around four fifths of them seen once. Sequenced input: memory CD4+ T cells sorted from blood. Subset defined: CD45RA-negative fraction. The receptors derive from a man aged 18 to 30 in good health.

V usage is TRBV5-1 and J usage is TRBJ1-1; D is perhaps TRBD1 (6 bases). Germline V gene sequence: CDR1 SGHRS, CDR2 YFSETQ. Trimming stripped 2 bases from V and 8 bases from J, with 13 bases between. The CDR3 contains 13 residues. The CDR3 sequence: CASSFQGLLEAFF. CDR3 DNA: TGCGCCAGCAGCTTTCAGGGGCTCTTGGAAGCTTTCTTT.

The chain couples TRBV7-9 to TRBJ1-4, with TRBD1 matching over 7 bases. The CDR3 loop spans 17 amino acids. V was pared by 0 bases and J by 3 bases, with 7 bases of the junction left unmatched. CDR1 SEHNR and CDR2 FQNEAQ come from the germline V gene (reference sequence). CDR3 protein: CASSLAVAGGPNEKLFF. The CDR3 DNA is TGTGCCAGCAGCTTAGCGGTCGCAGGGGGTCCTAATGAAAAACTGTTTTTT.

In its sample, this clone was seen a few times. The chain is built from TRBV10-3 and TRBJ2-3, with TRBD2 identical over 8 bases. Germline V gives CDR1 ENHRY, CDR2 SYGVKD. Trimming removed 7 bases from V and 2 bases from J; junction bases left unmatched: 8. This CDR3 spans 15 amino acids. Here the CDR3 reads CAINSGALNTDTQYF. Written as DNA, the CDR3 is TGTGCCATCAATAGCGGGGCCCTTAACACAGATACGCAGTATTTT.

In its sample, this clone was seen a few times. Additional DNA sequences in this sample encode the identical CDR3. The chain joins TRBV28 to TRBJ2-5, with D perhaps matching TRBD1 (6 bases). The CDR3 runs 15 residues. The ends were cut back, 2 bases at V and 3 bases at J, with 13 bases in the middle. CDR1 MDHEN and CDR2 SYDVKM come from the germline V gene. The CDR3 region is CASSLPRGWEETQYF. CDR3 nucleotide sequence: TGTGCCAGCAGTTTACCCAGGGGTTGGGAAGAGACCCAGTACTTC.

This chain links TRBV5-1 with TRBJ2-3; D not resolved. This CDR3 region has 14 residues. The germline V gene has CDR1 SGHRS and CDR2 YFSETQ. With 0 bases removed from V and 6 bases from J, the gap between germline ends came to 11 bases. The CDR3 sequence: CASSLDHPRDTQYF. CDR3 DNA sequence: TGCGCCAGCAGCTTGGACCACCCCCGGGATACGCAGTATTTT.

This clone was counted a few times. The CDR3 DNA reads as TGTGCCAGCAGCTCAAACCCCATGGTCGGGGAGCAGTTCTTC. This codes for CASSSNPMVGEQFF. The chain has TRBV11-2 and TRBJ2-1; D is unresolved. Trimming pared 4 bases from V and 10 bases from J, leaving 17 bases between. This CDR3 spans 14 amino acids. Germline V gene data show CDR1 as SGHAT and CDR2 as FQNNGV.

In its sample, this clone was seen many times. The rearrangement uses TRBV28 and TRBJ2-5; D is possibly TRBD1 or TRBD2 (5 bases each). Germline-derived CDR1 and CDR2 are MDHEN and SYDVKM. The CDR3 covers 15 residues. The V gene lost 1 base and the J gene lost 1 base, with 10 bases spanning the gap. CDR3 nucleotide sequence: TGTGCCAGCAGTTTATTGGGGGTTCTCCAAGAGACCCAGTACTTC. Its translation: CASSLLGVLQETQYF.

This chain uses TRBV14 with TRBJ2-3; a possible D gene is TRBD1 (5 bases). V was cut by 2 bases and J by 1 base, with 13 bases left in between. Germline assignment: CDR1 SGHDN and CDR2 FVKESK. The length of the CDR3 is 16 residues. CDR3 nucleotides: TGTGCCAGCAGCCAATTGGTGGGGCGAGGCACAGATACGCAGTATTTT. It yields the protein CASSQLVGRGTDTQYF.

In this sample, this clone turned up many times. Other nucleotide sequences from this sample produce the same CDR3. The chain joins TRBV9 to TRBJ1-1, with 12 positions matching TRBD1. CDR1 and CDR2 from the germline V gene are SGDLS and YYNGEE. CDR3 length: 15 residues. With 4 bases clipped from V and 6 bases from J, the junction kept 7 bases outside the gene matches. CDR3 sequence: CASSPGQGAGAEAFF. The CDR3 DNA follows: TGTGCCAGCAGCCCGGGACAGGGGGCAGGAGCTGAAGCTTTCTTT.

The chain uses TRBV12-1 and TRBJ2-3; the tabulated D call, TRBD2, remains unverified against the DNA. TRBV12-1 is described as a pseudogene. This CDR3 has 15 amino acids. The CDR3 nucleotides read TGTGCCAGCCGCCTACTAGGAGCTTGCACAGATACGCAGTATTTT. It translates to CASRLLGACTDTQYF.

The J gene is TRBJ2-5, the V gene TRBV5-6, with D perhaps TRBD1 (7 bases). This CDR3 contains 15 residues. Trimming took off 1 base at V and 1 base at J, with 11 bases between the two ends. Germline CDR1 and CDR2: SGHDT and YYEEEE. The CDR3 reads CASSLSGGTQETQYF. The CDR3 DNA follows: TGTGCCAGCAGCTTGTCAGGGGGGACCCAAGAGACCCAGTACTTC.

The V gene is TRBV21-1, the J gene TRBJ2-5; the D call in the table, TRBD1, was not verified against the DNA. TRBV21-1 is given as a pseudogene. The CDR3 length is 13 residues. The CDR3 region is CASSKAPGETQYF. The CDR3 nucleotides read TGTGCCAGCAGCAAAGCCCCAGGTGAGACCCAGTACTTC.

The chain combines TRBV19 with TRBJ2-1, with D perhaps TRBD2 (5 bases). Deletions cut 3 bases from V and 3 bases from J, with 15 bases between. The CDR3 loop spans 16 amino acids. Germline values: CDR1 LNHDA, CDR2 SQIVND (reference sequence). CDR3 amino acids: CASSIGRVASYNEQFF. The CDR3 region has the DNA TGTGCCAGTAGTATTGGAAGGGTAGCGAGCTACAATGAGCAGTTCTTC.